This TCR beta chain was obtained from a study of blood T cell repertoires in COVID-19. At the level of the study: The samples span acute and convalescent COVID-19 from the United States, Italy and Spain. Sample material is recorded as cDNA or gDNA derived from T cells, B-cell-depleted T cells, or PBMCs.

The data were produced by immunoSEQ multiplex PCR, yet TCRdb's version contains in-frame clones alone and is incomplete. The repertoire has about 530,000 clones, roughly 91% of them found once; the top ten carry less than 9%. Per germline, CDR1 SNHLY and CDR2 FYNNEI. The V and J ends lost 7 bases and 2 bases respectively, with 17 bases between them. The CDR3 has 15 amino acids. The origin of this receptor is a woman between 45 and 65 years old with COVID-19, enrolled during active disease. The chain has TRBV2 and TRBJ2-5; D remains ambiguous. Sequencing input: peripheral blood. The CDR3 DNA reads TGTGCCAGCAACATACTAAGACTGGTACAAGAGACCCAGTACTTC. Protein product: CASNILRLVQETQYF.